These 30 T cell receptor beta chains were sequenced from one sample in a study of blood T cell repertoires in COVID-19. The table came from immunoSEQ multiplex PCR; TCRdb's copy has only in-frame clones and leaves some out. This sample carries approximately 410,000 clones, roughly 90% of them seen once, and the ten largest clones take almost 1.5%. Specimen: peripheral blood. The receptors here all came from a woman aged 25 to 39 with active or convalescent COVID-19.

Comments on this clone: The identical CDR3 is also encoded by other nucleotide sequences in the sample. V gene TRBV18 combines with J gene TRBJ1-1, with 8 bases identical to TRBD1. The ends lost 6 bases at V and 3 bases at J; junction bases unmatched: 6. CDR3 length equals 14 residues. Germline values: CDR1 KGHSH, CDR2 LQKENI. The CDR3 sequence is CASSPLTGDTEAFF. For the CDR3, the DNA is TGTGCCAGCTCGCCCTTGACAGGGGACACTGAAGCTTTCTTT.

This clone was counted between two and nine times. The V call is TRBV10-3, the J call TRBJ1-1; no definite D call. V shed 4 bases and J shed 1 base, with 7 bases lying between them. The CDR3 has 13 amino acids. Germline CDR1 and CDR2: ENHRY and SYGVKD. This CDR3 reads CAISVTANTEAFF. The CDR3 bases are TGTGCCATCAGTGTAACAGCGAACACTGAAGCTTTCTTT.

The chain has TRBV29-1 and TRBJ1-2, with D possibly TRBD1 on 6 matching bases. Trimming left V 5 bases short and J 3 bases short, with 13 bases between. Germline CDR1 reads SQVTM; CDR2 reads ANQGSEA. The CDR3 has 13 residues. CDR3 coding DNA: TGCAGCGTTAGATCAGGGGACGACTATGGCTACACCTTC. Amino acid sequence: CSVRSGDDYGYTF.

The sample holds one count of this clone. The chain carries TRBV14 and TRBJ2-7; a weak D match, TRBD1 (6 bases). Germline V lookup: CDR1 SGHDN, CDR2 FVKESK. Between the trimmed V and J ends, which lost 3 bases and 4 bases, there was a span of 13 bases. The CDR3 sequence is 14 residues long. The CDR3 DNA follows: TGTGCCAGCAGCCACCTGGCGCAGGGGTACGAGCAGTACTTC. Translated: CASSHLAQGYEQYF.

The rearrangement links TRBV9 to TRBJ2-5; 11 bases match TRBD2. The germline CDR1 and CDR2 sequences are SGDLS and YYNGEE. The CDR3 has 15 residues. J lost 5 bases, V lost 3 bases, and 6 bases had no gene match. CDR3 sequence: CASSDSGGADETQYF. For the CDR3, the DNA is TGTGCCAGCAGCGATAGCGGGGGGGCCGACGAGACCCAGTACTTC.

The V and J genes are TRBV19 and TRBJ1-3; 8 nucleotides agree with TRBD1. The length of the CDR3 is 15 residues. In germline, CDR1 is LNHDA, CDR2 SQIVND (reference sequence). With V trimmed by 6 bases and J by 0 bases, 4 bases remained unmatched. The CDR3 is CASRTTGASGNTIYF. DNA for the CDR3: TGTGCCAGTAGGACGACAGGGGCCTCTGGAAACACCATATATTTT.

The rearrangement links TRBV5-4 to TRBJ1-4; no clear D. V lost 2 bases and J lost 4, with 9 bases in between. This CDR3 contains 14 residues. CDR1 and CDR2 from the germline V gene are SGHNT and YYREEE (reference sequence). CDR3 sequence (DNA): TGTGCCAGCAGCTTTCTAGGCCGTAATGAAAAACTGTTTTTT. This translates into CASSFLGRNEKLFF.

The chain has TRBV25-1 and TRBJ1-4; the D gene is possibly TRBD1 (5 bases). The V gene lost 1 base and the J gene lost 7 bases, with 13 bases spanning the gap. Germline V gene lookup returns CDR1 MGHDK and CDR2 SYGVNS. The CDR3 is made up of 15 amino acids. The CDR3 region is CASSEWRGGREKLFF. In nucleotides, the CDR3 is TGTGCCAGCAGTGAATGGAGGGGAGGTCGTGAAAAACTGTTTTTT.

This clone was counted a few times. V and J are TRBV4-1 and TRBJ2-7, with 8 nucleotides matching TRBD1. Unmatched junction bases numbered 4, after V lost 3 bases and J lost 0 bases. This CDR3 is 15 amino acids long. Germline-derived CDR1 and CDR2 are MGHRA and YSYEKL. This chain's CDR3 is CASSHTGTGSYEQYF. CDR3 DNA: TGCGCCAGCAGCCACACCGGGACAGGCTCCTACGAGCAGTACTTC.

V is TRBV15 and J is TRBJ1-3; 7 bases match TRBD1. Trimming cost V 3 bases and J 2 bases; bases outside gene matches: 7. This CDR3 is built from 16 residues. Germline CDR1 LNHNV, CDR2 YYDKDF (reference sequence). CDR3 bases: TGTGCCACCAGCAGTTTAAACAGGGGAGCTGGAAACACCATATATTTT. It specifies CATSSLNRGAGNTIYF.

This clone was seen a single time. The genes are TRBV29-1 and TRBJ1-2; D is possibly TRBD1 (5 bases). The CDR3 has 14 residues. Between the trimmed V and J ends, which lost 4 bases and 8 bases, there was a span of 20 bases. The germline V gene encodes CDR1 SQVTM and CDR2 ANQGSEA. For the CDR3, the DNA is TGCAGCGTTGTTTCACAGGCGACCGATAGGGGCTACACCTTC. This translates into CSVVSQATDRGYTF.

The table lists this clone with a count of one. This chain connects TRBV3-1 (or the pseudogene TRBV3-2) to TRBJ2-5, with 8 bases fitting TRBD2. With V trimmed by 1 base and J by 5 bases, 9 bases remained unmatched. The CDR3 has 16 amino acids. Germline V gives CDR1 LGHDT, CDR2 YNNKEL (reference sequence). CDR3 protein: CASSQGAGASGETQYF. CDR3 DNA: TGTGCCAGCAGCCAAGGGGCCGGGGCTAGCGGGGAGACCCAGTACTTC.

The CDR3 sequence: CASKDRQNIQYF. CDR3 DNA: TGTGCCAGTAAAGACAGACAAAACATTCAGTACTTC. This sequence joins TRBV19 and TRBJ2-4; a weak D match, TRBD1 (5 bases). CDR1 LNHDA and CDR2 SQIVND come from the germline V gene (reference sequence). V was cut by 7 bases and J by 5 bases, with 9 bases left in between. This CDR3 spans 12 amino acids. The full variable domain, with the rest looked up from reference TRBV19 and TRBJ2-4, is DGGITQSPKYLFRKEGQNVTLSCEQNLNHDAMYWYRQDPGQGLRLIYYSQIVNDFQKGDIAEGYSVSREKKESFPLTVTSAQKNPTAFYLCASKDRQNIQYFGAGTRLSVL.

This clone was picked up a small number of times. The gene calls are TRBV5-1 and TRBJ1-4; D is unresolved. The germline CDR1 and CDR2 sequences are SGHRS and YFSETQ. The V and J ends lost 4 bases and 4 bases respectively, with 23 bases between them. This CDR3 region has 18 residues. The DNA of the CDR3 is TGCGCCAGCAGCCAGCGGACTGACCCCTACCTCTTTAATGAAAAACTGTTTTTT. As protein: CASSQRTDPYLFNEKLFF.

The chain uses TRBV9 and TRBJ2-5; weak D call: TRBD2 (6 bases). V gave up 3 bases and J gave up 0 bases, with 9 bases separating them. The CDR3 sequence is 14 residues long. CDR1 is SGDLS, CDR2 YYNGEE, per germline. The CDR3 sequence is CASSGGLYQETQYF. The CDR3 region has the DNA TGTGCCAGCAGCGGGGGACTCTACCAAGAGACCCAGTACTTC.

V and J are TRBV6-5 and TRBJ2-1; unclear D gene. The CDR3 covers 11 residues. Trimming removed 2 bases from V and 10 bases from J, with 6 bases in between. Per the germline V gene, CDR1 is MNHEY and CDR2 is SVGAGI. The DNA for the CDR3 is TGTGCCAGCAGTTACGGGCAAGAGCAGTTCTTC. Its translation: CASSYGQEQFF.

This chain links TRBV5-1 with TRBJ1-1; weak D call: TRBD1 (5 bases). CDR3 size: 15 residues. Germline CDR1 reads SGHRS; CDR2 reads YFSETQ. The V and J ends lost 4 bases and 3 bases respectively, with 16 bases between them. CDR3: CASSNEPGRDTEAFF. Written as DNA, the CDR3 is TGCGCCAGCAGCAACGAACCAGGGAGGGACACTGAAGCTTTCTTT.

This chain joins TRBV14 and TRBJ2-1, with TRBD2 matching 11 bases. V was clipped by 0 bases and J by 4 bases; unmatched bases: 8. The CDR3 has 18 residues. Germline CDR1 is SGHDN and CDR2 is FVKESK. This chain's CDR3 is CASSQDGLAGGLYNEQFF. The CDR3 bases are TGTGCCAGCAGCCAAGATGGGCTAGCGGGGGGACTATACAATGAGCAGTTCTTC. The whole variable domain, filled in from reference TRBV14 and TRBJ2-1, reads EAGVTQFPSHSVIEKGQTVTLRCDPISGHDNLYWYRRVMGKEIKFLLHFVKESKQDESGMPNNRFLAERTGGTYSTLKVQPAELEDSGVYFCASSQDGLAGGLYNEQFFGPGTRLTVL.

A note on this clone: Other DNA sequences in this specimen translate into the identical CDR3. The rearrangement joins TRBV19 to TRBJ2-7, with D possibly being TRBD2 (6 bases). V was clipped by 3 bases and J by 2 bases, with 11 bases between them. In germline, CDR1 is LNHDA, CDR2 SQIVND (reference sequence). The CDR3 has 14 residues. The CDR3 region is CASSISGGPYEQYF. CDR3 DNA sequence: TGTGCCAGTAGTATCTCCGGGGGTCCCTACGAGCAGTACTTC.

The chain recombines TRBV11-2 with TRBJ2-2; D is perhaps TRBD1 (6 bases). With 5 bases removed from V and 4 bases from J, the gap between germline ends came to 14 bases. Germline-derived CDR1 and CDR2 are SGHAT and FQNNGV. The length of the CDR3 is 15 residues. The DNA for the CDR3 is TGTGCCAGCAGCGTAACCTACAGGGCCACCGGGGAGCTGTTTTTT. As protein: CASSVTYRATGELFF.

The V and J genes are TRBV29-1 and TRBJ1-2; no firm D call. The CDR3 is 14 amino acids. Germline CDR1 and CDR2: SQVTM and ANQGSEA. Trimming left V 5 bases short and J 0 bases short, with 13 bases between. CDR3 coding DNA: TGCAGCGTTACCCCGGAGATTACTAACTATGGCTACACCTTC. Translation gives CSVTPEITNYGYTF.

The rearrangement uses TRBV19 and TRBJ1-2, with unresolved D. Between the trimmed V and J ends, which lost 2 bases and 6 bases, there was a span of 22 bases. CDR3 length: 17 amino acids. Per germline, CDR1 LNHDA and CDR2 SQIVND (reference sequence). For the CDR3, the DNA is TGTGCCAGTAGTATACGAGTGAACGGGGTATGGAAAAATGGCTACACCTTC. Its translation: CASSIRVNGVWKNGYTF.

The chain uses TRBV5-4 and TRBJ1-1, with a tentative D call TRBD1 (6 bases). The V gene's germline CDR1 is SGHNT and CDR2 YYREEE (reference sequence). Trimming cost V 1 base and J 2 bases, with 12 bases left between them. The CDR3 covers 15 residues. The CDR3 sequence is CASSLFGQINTEAFF. The DNA for the CDR3 is TGTGCCAGCAGCTTGTTCGGACAGATTAACACTGAAGCTTTCTTT.

V and J are TRBV4-2 and TRBJ1-6; D possibly corresponds to TRBD1 (5 bases). The CDR3 runs 16 residues. Germline V CDR1 and CDR2: LGHNA, YNFKEQ. The ends were cut back, 0 bases at V and 8 bases at J, with 14 bases in the middle. The CDR3 nucleotides are TGTGCCAGCAGCCAAGATCCCCAGGGAACGGATTCACCCCTCCACTTT. As protein: CASSQDPQGTDSPLHF.

V is TRBV27 and J is TRBJ1-2; 8 positions match TRBD1. J gave up 7 bases and V 6 bases, and 10 bases lay outside the gene matches. The CDR3 runs to 14 residues. Looked up from germline, CDR1 is MNHEY and CDR2 is SMNVEV (reference sequence). CDR3 coding DNA: TGTGCCAGCAGGGCAGGGGGCGATCGAGGTGGCTACACCTTC. It specifies CASRAGGDRGGYTF.

The chain joins TRBV11-2 to TRBJ1-2; TRBD1 aligns across 7 bases. Germline CDR1 is SGHAT and CDR2 is FQNNGV. The V and J ends lost 1 base and 9 bases, in that order; junction bases with no gene match: 17. The CDR3 consists of 17 residues. The CDR3 protein is CASSLAHTGQRLIRYTF. The CDR3 nucleotides are TGTGCCAGCAGCTTAGCACACACGGGACAGAGGTTGATACGCTACACCTTC.

In this sample, this clone turned up many times. J is TRBJ1-6 and V is TRBV6-1; 7 bases map to TRBD1. Per the germline V gene, CDR1 is MNHNS and CDR2 is SASEGT. This CDR3 contains 16 residues. The J segment lost 6 bases and the V segment lost 2 bases, leaving 7 bases of the junction unmatched. The CDR3 sequence: CASSEPQGSTNSPLHF. Written as DNA, the CDR3 is TGTGCCAGCAGTGAACCACAGGGGTCTACTAATTCACCCCTCCACTTT.

The CDR3 protein is CASGPYEQYF. The CDR3 DNA sequence: TGTGCCAGCGGCCCCTACGAGCAGTACTTC. The gene calls are TRBV7-2 and TRBJ2-7; no clear D. The CDR3 length is 10 residues. Looked up from germline, CDR1 is SGHTA and CDR2 is FQGNSA. The V gene lost 8 bases and the J gene lost 2 bases, with 4 bases spanning the gap.

The genes are TRBV21-1 and TRBJ1-1. TRBV21-1 is shown as a pseudogene. The CDR3 is 13 amino acids. Here the CDR3 DNA reads TGTGCCAGCACCGGGTCCAGGAACACTGAAGCTTTCTTT. Protein product: CASTGSRNTEAFF.

Remarks on this clone: Other DNA sequences in the sample encode the same CDR3. The CDR3 bases are TGTGCCAGCAGCCTAGGACTAGCGGCCTACAATGAGCAGTTCTTC. As protein: CASSLGLAAYNEQFF. The chain employs TRBV5-4 and TRBJ2-1; 10 bases map to TRBD2. The CDR3 loop spans 15 amino acids. V gave up 4 bases and J gave up 2 bases; unmatched junction bases: 3. CDR1 SGHNT and CDR2 YYREEE come from the germline V gene (reference sequence). The entire variable domain, with the rest obtained from reference TRBV5-4 and TRBJ2-1, is as follows: ETGVTQSPTHLIKTRGQQVTLRCSSQSGHNTVSWYQQALGQGPQFIFQYYREEENGRGNFPPRFSGLQFPNYSSELNVNALELDDSALYLCASSLGLAAYNEQFFGPGTRLTVL.